This T cell receptor beta chain was captured in a study of T cell changes during pregnancy in multiple sclerosis. Libraries were prepared by immunoSEQ multiplex PCR; TCRdb keeps only in-frame clonotypes and omits some of them. The table shows about 75,000 clones, with approximately 95% occurring only once. V lost 8 bases and J lost 3; bases outside the gene matches: 13. This CDR3 spans 18 amino acids. Germline CDR1 reads LNHDA; CDR2 reads SQIVND (reference sequence). This chain uses TRBV19 with TRBJ1-4; TRBD1 agrees at 12 bases. The sequence was collected from a female donor with multiple sclerosis, enrolled in a pregnancy study. The starting material was CD4+ T cells from peripheral blood mononuclear cells, obtained after pregnancy. CDR3 sequence (DNA): TGTGCCAGTCAGATTGGGACAGGGGGCTCGACAGCTAATGAAAAACTGTTTTTT. Protein: CASQIGTGGSTANEKLFF.